Each of the 30 T cell receptor beta chains below was sequenced from the same sample in a study of beta chain features in type 1 diabetes. Of the isolated RNA, all was reverse transcribed, and so the sequenced material was expressed TCRB transcripts. Method: immunoSEQ multiplex PCR; TCRdb's copy keeps in-frame clones and lacks some. The sample has 250,000 to 350,000 clones, approximately 14% seen once. The sequencing sample was made of central memory CD4+ T cells from blood. The receptors shown here come from a young man in good health.

The V gene is TRBV7-2, the J gene TRBJ2-2, with TRBD1 matching 7 bases. The length of the CDR3 is 14 residues. V trimming: 6 bases; J trimming: 5 bases; junction bases outside the gene matches: 6. Germline V gives CDR1 SGHTA, CDR2 FQGNSA. This CDR3 reads CASRPDRSTGELFF. In DNA, the CDR3 is TGTGCCAGCAGGCCGGACAGGTCGACCGGGGAGCTGTTTTTT.

This clone was recorded once. The J gene is TRBJ1-2, the V gene TRBV9; the D is unclear. The CDR3 contains 14 residues. CDR1 is SGDLS and CDR2 is YYNGEE in the germline V gene. Trimming removed 5 bases from V and 4 bases from J, with 15 bases in between. The CDR3 coding sequence is TGTGCCAGCAGTGAAGGGCCCTTGTTCTATGGCTACACCTTC. Translating gives CASSEGPLFYGYTF.

This clone showed up just a few times. Different DNA sequences within this sample yield the same CDR3. V gene TRBV5-4 combines with J gene TRBJ1-2; unclear D gene. Trimming removed 4 bases at V and 4 bases at J, with 11 bases between. CDR1 SGHNT and CDR2 YYREEE come from the germline V gene (reference sequence). The CDR3 runs to 13 residues. The CDR3 region has the DNA TGTGCCAGCAGCCTGCGAACAGTCTATGGCTACACCTTC. Amino acid sequence: CASSLRTVYGYTF.

In this sample, this clone turned up a few times. The gene calls are TRBV4-2 and TRBJ2-5; the D gene could be TRBD1 or TRBD2 (6 bases each). The V end was cut by 1 base, the J end by 1 base, with 13 bases between. The CDR3 runs 16 residues. The germline V gene encodes CDR1 LGHNA and CDR2 YNFKEQ. The CDR3 sequence is CASSQVTQGLQETQYF. In DNA form, the CDR3 reads TGTGCCAGCAGCCAAGTAACACAGGGACTCCAAGAGACCCAGTACTTC.

CDR3 sequence (DNA): TGCAGCGTTGAAGAGGCGGGGGGCACTAGAGGCTACACCTTC. Residues: CSVEEAGGTRGYTF. V and J are TRBV29-1 and TRBJ1-2; a possible D gene is TRBD1 (6 bases). Trimming took 0 bases from V and 8 from J, leaving 16 bases between them. The germline gives CDR1 SQVTM, CDR2 ANQGSEA. CDR3 length equals 14 residues.

J is TRBJ1-1 and V is TRBV4-2; D not resolved. V shed 1 base and J shed 7 bases, with 10 bases lying between them. The CDR3 contains 13 residues. Germline values: CDR1 LGHNA, CDR2 YNFKEQ. The chain's CDR3 is CASSQGGRLEAFF. CDR3 in DNA: TGTGCCAGCAGCCAAGGTGGGCGGCTTGAAGCTTTCTTT.

This clone was counted only a few times. V is TRBV4-3 and J is TRBJ1-1; TRBD1 is a possible D gene (5 bases). This CDR3 region has 16 residues. Germline V gene data show CDR1 as LGHNA and CDR2 as YSLEER. The V gene lost 0 bases and the J gene lost 8 bases, with 19 bases spanning the gap. The CDR3 here is CASSQDWGQVPREAFF. The CDR3 bases are TGCGCCAGCAGCCAAGATTGGGGCCAGGTCCCCCGGGAAGCTTTCTTT.

The CDR3 sequence is CAISGGSTDTQYF. CDR3 sequence (DNA): TGTGCCATCAGTGGAGGGAGCACAGATACGCAGTATTTT. V and J are TRBV10-3 and TRBJ2-3, with a possible D match to TRBD2 (5 bases). Germline CDR1 reads ENHRY; CDR2 reads SYGVKD. Trimming pared 4 bases from V and 0 bases from J, leaving 5 bases between. CDR3 length equals 13 residues.

The J gene is TRBJ2-1, the V gene TRBV29-1; D possibly matches TRBD1 or TRBD2 (5 bases each). This CDR3 spans 14 amino acids. Germline CDR1 SQVTM, CDR2 ANQGSEA. The ends were cut back, 8 bases at V and 9 bases at J, with 23 bases in the middle. DNA for the CDR3: TGCAGCCAAATTACCGGGACCGTATACTCTGAGCAGTTCTTC. Its protein is CSQITGTVYSEQFF.

J is TRBJ2-7 and V is TRBV27; D tentatively reads TRBD1 or TRBD2 (5 bases each). The CDR3 runs 12 residues. V was cut by 6 bases and J by 6 bases, with 12 bases left in between. CDR1 MNHEY and CDR2 SMNVEV come from the germline V gene (reference sequence). The CDR3 nucleotides are TGTGCCAGCAGGGGGGTGGGTGGCGAGCAGTACTTC. Residues: CASRGVGGEQYF.

This clone was seen only a few times. V gene TRBV12-2 combines with J gene TRBJ1-1. TRBV12-2 represents a pseudogene. The CDR3 spans 17 residues. DNA of the CDR3: TGTGCAAGTCGCTTAAGGGCGCACCCTGTCCTGAACACTGAAGCTTTCTTT. The encoded protein is CASRLRAHPVLNTEAFF.

This clone was seen ten or more times. The V call is TRBV7-7, the J call TRBJ2-7; the match to TRBD2 covers 9 bases. There are 19 residues in the CDR3. The germline V gene has CDR1 SSHAT and CDR2 FNYEAQ (reference sequence). CDR3 coding DNA: TGTGCTAGCAGCTTAGCGTTGGGACTAGCTGAACTGAGAGCCTACGAGCAGTACGTC. This gives the protein CASSLALGLAELRAYEQYV.

This clone occurred a few times. This rearrangement joins TRBV11-2 to TRBJ2-5, with D possibly TRBD1 on 6 matching bases. This CDR3 has 16 residues. Germline assignment: CDR1 SGHAT and CDR2 FQNNGV. Trimming took off 5 bases at V and 3 bases at J, with 19 bases between the two ends. The CDR3 nucleotides read TGTGCCAGCAGCCCCATGGCCGGGACAATAAAAGAGACCCAGTACTTC. Amino acid sequence: CASSPMAGTIKETQYF.

In nucleotides, the CDR3 is TGTGCCAGCAGTGGTAAAATTAGCAATCAGCCCCAGCATTTT. As protein: CASSGKISNQPQHF. The rearrangement links TRBV6-1 to TRBJ1-5; D gene uncertain. The CDR3 is made up of 14 amino acids. V lost 4 bases and J 0 bases, leaving 7 bases between the germline ends. The germline CDR1 and CDR2 sequences are MNHNS and SASEGT.

This clone was observed at least ten times. The CDR3 coding sequence is TGTGCCACCAGCAGAGGTTTGGGGGACAGGGTGGGCGAGCAGTACGTC. Its protein product is CATSRGLGDRVGEQYV. The V call is TRBV15, the J call TRBJ2-7, with TRBD1 matching 9 bases. J lost 6 bases, V lost 1 base, and 10 bases had no gene match. Germline CDR1 and CDR2: LNHNV and YYDKDF (reference sequence). The CDR3 is made up of 16 amino acids.

In this sample, this clone turned up a few times. The chain joins TRBV4-1 to TRBJ1-2, with 7 bases identical to TRBD1. The V segment lost 1 base and the J segment 8 bases; nucleotides outside the gene matches: 10. The CDR3 has 15 amino acids. Germline V gives CDR1 MGHRA, CDR2 YSYEKL. The CDR3, as DNA: TGCGCCAGCAGCCAAGCCTCTACAGGGGCTATGGGCTACACCTTC. Translated, it gives CASSQASTGAMGYTF.

The chain couples TRBV29-1 to TRBJ2-7; tentative D call: TRBD1 (5 bases). From germline, CDR1 is SQVTM and CDR2 ANQGSEA. This CDR3 is built from 12 residues. The germline V and J ends were trimmed by 1 base and 3 bases, with 7 bases remaining between them. In nucleotides, the CDR3 is TGCAGCGTTGAAGGGCAGGGCTACGAGCAGTACTTC. This encodes CSVEGQGYEQYF.

Many counts were recorded for this clone. CDR3 loop: CASSKPGEIYNEQFF. The CDR3 region has the DNA TGTGCCAGCAGTAAACCGGGGGAAATCTACAATGAGCAGTTCTTC. The V and J genes are TRBV7-9 and TRBJ2-1; weak D call: TRBD2 (6 bases). With 6 bases removed from V and 3 bases from J, the gap between germline ends came to 15 bases. The CDR3 covers 15 residues. Germline values: CDR1 SEHNR, CDR2 FQNEAQ (reference sequence). Together with reference TRBV7-9 and TRBJ2-1, the CDR3 gives the full variable domain: DTGVSQNPRHKITKRGQNVTFRCDPISEHNRLYWYRQTLGQGPEFLTYFQNEAQLEKSRLLSDRFSAERPKGSFSTLEIQRTEQGDSAMYLCASSKPGEIYNEQFFGPGTRLTVL.

The chain uses TRBV5-4 and TRBJ1-5; D is unclear. The V end lost 4 bases, the J end lost 4 bases, and 18 bases lay between the germline ends. The germline gives CDR1 SGHNT, CDR2 YYREEE (reference sequence). This CDR3 has 16 residues. CDR3 in DNA: TGTGCCAGCAGCCAAGATCTGGTGTCCACGAATCAGCCCCAGCATTTT. Protein sequence: CASSQDLVSTNQPQHF.

The J gene is TRBJ1-4, the V gene TRBV27, with D possibly being TRBD1 (5 bases). The germline CDR1 and CDR2 sequences are MNHEY and SMNVEV (reference sequence). V lost 0 bases to trimming and J lost 7 bases, with 12 bases between them. The CDR3 spans 15 residues. The CDR3: CASSLSAGRSEKLFF. The CDR3, as DNA: TGTGCCAGCAGTTTATCTGCAGGGCGTAGTGAAAAACTGTTTTTT.

In DNA form, the CDR3 reads TGCAGTGCTAGGGGAGACGAGCAGTACGTC. It translates to CSARGDEQYV. The gene calls are TRBV20-1 and TRBJ2-7; tentative D call: TRBD2 (5 bases). With 3 bases removed from V and 5 bases from J, the gap between germline ends came to 5 bases. This CDR3 has 10 residues. Germline V gene lookup returns CDR1 DFQATT and CDR2 SNEGSKA (reference sequence).

This clone occurred a few times. This chain links TRBV6-5 with TRBJ2-7; D may be TRBD1 (5 bases). The CDR3 loop spans 13 amino acids. The germline CDR1 and CDR2 sequences are MNHEY and SVGAGI. Trimming took off 5 bases at V and 0 bases at J, with 8 bases between the two ends. DNA for the CDR3: TGTGCCAGCAGTAAAAGGGGCTCCTACGAGCAGTACGTC. As protein: CASSKRGSYEQYV.

The sample holds a few counts of this clone. Written as DNA, the CDR3 is TGTGCCAGCAGCTTAATGGGACCCAACCAGGAGCAGTTCTTC. Protein sequence: CASSLMGPNQEQFF. The chain has TRBV7-3 and TRBJ2-1; TRBD1 or TRBD2 may be the D gene (5 bases each). The CDR3 is 14 amino acids. V lost 1 base and J 10 bases, leaving 14 bases between the germline ends. CDR1 is SGHTA and CDR2 is FQGTGA in the germline V gene. The complete variable domain, with remaining parts taken from reference TRBV7-3 and TRBJ2-1, reads GAGVSQTPSNKVTEKGKYVELRCDPISGHTALYWYRQSLGQGPEFLIYFQGTGAADDSGLPNDRFFAVRPEGSVSTLKIQRTERGDSAVYLCASSLMGPNQEQFFGPGTRLTVL.

In its sample, this clone was seen a few times. The rearrangement joins TRBV6-1 to TRBJ1-1; D possibly corresponds to TRBD1 (6 bases). The CDR3 spans 14 residues. V was trimmed by 5 bases and J by 4 bases, leaving 14 bases between them. Germline V lookup: CDR1 MNHNS, CDR2 SASEGT. CDR3 in DNA: TGTGCCAGCAGTAAACTAACAGGGACCACTGAAGCTTTCTTT. Translated: CASSKLTGTTEAFF.

J is TRBJ2-1 and V is TRBV6-1; possibly TRBD1 for D (6 bases). Germline V lookup: CDR1 MNHNS, CDR2 SASEGT. V shed 6 bases and J shed 13 bases, with 22 bases lying between them. This CDR3 region has 14 residues. Written as DNA, the CDR3 is TGTGCCAGCAGCAGAGGACAGTCCGGAGAGAGTCAGTTCTTC. It codes for CASSRGQSGESQFF.

The chain couples TRBV29-1 to TRBJ1-4, with 7 bases matching TRBD1. In germline, CDR1 is SQVTM, CDR2 ANQGSEA. CDR3 size: 15 residues. J gave up 1 base and V 7 bases, and 9 bases lay outside the gene matches. CDR3 coding DNA: TGCAGCGCGCAACAGGGGCTATTAACTAATGAAAAACTGTTTTTT. It codes for CSAQQGLLTNEKLFF. Based on the CDR3 plus reference TRBV29-1 and TRBJ1-4, the full variable domain is SAVISQKPSRDICQRGTSLTIQCQVDSQVTMMFWYRQQPGQSLTLIATANQGSEATYESGFVIDKFPISRPNLTFSTLTVSNMSPEDSSIYLCSAQQGLLTNEKLFFGSGTQLSVL.

This clone occurred a few times. The V call is TRBV10-3, the J call TRBJ1-2; D is unclear. V lost 5 bases to trimming and J lost 7 bases, with 11 bases between them. The CDR3 sequence is 12 residues long. CDR1 and CDR2 from the germline V gene are ENHRY and SYGVKD. CDR3 sequence reads: CAISKQSFGYTF. CDR3 in DNA: TGTGCCATCAGTAAACAGTCTTTTGGCTACACCTTC.

The gene calls are TRBV2 and TRBJ2-3; possible D gene TRBD2, 6 bases. Germline V gene data show CDR1 as SNHLY and CDR2 as FYNNEI. This CDR3 has 13 residues. V dropped 6 bases and J dropped 3 bases, with 10 bases sitting between them. CDR3 sequence reads: CASSWRETDTQYF. In nucleotides, the CDR3 is TGTGCCAGCAGCTGGCGGGAAACAGATACGCAGTATTTT.

The chain employs TRBV5-1 and TRBJ1-2, with D possibly TRBD1 on 5 matching bases. V was pared by 0 bases and J by 7 bases, with 16 bases between. The CDR3 totals 15 residues. Germline CDR1 SGHRS, CDR2 YFSETQ. In nucleotides, the CDR3 is TGCGCCAGCAGCTTGGCCCGGGCAGGACATGGTGGCTACACCTTC. Its translation: CASSLARAGHGGYTF.

This clone was observed a few times. DNA of the CDR3: TGTGCCAGCACCAACTCTGGGGCCAACGTCCTGACTTTC. Translation gives CASTNSGANVLTF. The chain joins TRBV6-6 to TRBJ2-6; D is uncertain. CDR3 length: 13 amino acids. Germline CDR1 is MNHNY and CDR2 is SVGAGI (reference sequence). Trimming left V 7 bases short and J 0 bases short, with 4 bases between.